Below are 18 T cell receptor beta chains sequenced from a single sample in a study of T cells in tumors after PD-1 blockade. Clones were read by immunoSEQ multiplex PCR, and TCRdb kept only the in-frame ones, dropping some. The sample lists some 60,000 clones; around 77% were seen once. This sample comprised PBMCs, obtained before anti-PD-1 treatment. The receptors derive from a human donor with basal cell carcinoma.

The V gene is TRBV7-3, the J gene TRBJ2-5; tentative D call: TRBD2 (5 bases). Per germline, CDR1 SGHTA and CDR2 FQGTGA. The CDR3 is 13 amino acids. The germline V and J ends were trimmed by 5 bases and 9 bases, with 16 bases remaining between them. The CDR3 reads CASSPDPTGAQYF. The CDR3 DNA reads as TGTGCCAGCAGCCCAGACCCGACCGGGGCCCAGTACTTC. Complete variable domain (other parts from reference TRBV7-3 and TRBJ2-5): GAGVSQTPSNKVTEKGKYVELRCDPISGHTALYWYRQSLGQGPEFLIYFQGTGAADDSGLPNDRFFAVRPEGSVSTLKIQRTERGDSAVYLCASSPDPTGAQYFGPGTRLLVL.

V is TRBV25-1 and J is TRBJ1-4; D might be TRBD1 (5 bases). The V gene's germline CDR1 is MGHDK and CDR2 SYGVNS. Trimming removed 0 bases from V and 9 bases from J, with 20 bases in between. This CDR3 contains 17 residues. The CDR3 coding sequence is TGTGCCAGCAGTGAATATGGTGGGACGGACCCTGGTAAAAAACTGTTTTTT. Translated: CASSEYGGTDPGKKLFF.

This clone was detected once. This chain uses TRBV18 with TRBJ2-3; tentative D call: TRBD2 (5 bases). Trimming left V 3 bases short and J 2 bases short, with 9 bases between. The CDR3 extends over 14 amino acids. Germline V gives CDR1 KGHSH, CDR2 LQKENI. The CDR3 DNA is TGTGCCAGCTCACCTGCGGGTACCACAGATACGCAGTATTTT. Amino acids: CASSPAGTTDTQYF.

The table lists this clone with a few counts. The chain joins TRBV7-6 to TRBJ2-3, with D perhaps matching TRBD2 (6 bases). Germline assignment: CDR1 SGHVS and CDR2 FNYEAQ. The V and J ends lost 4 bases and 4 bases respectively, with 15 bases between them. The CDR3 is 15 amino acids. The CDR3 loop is CASSSNGGLPDTQYF. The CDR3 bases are TGTGCCAGCAGCTCAAATGGGGGGTTGCCAGATACGCAGTATTTT.

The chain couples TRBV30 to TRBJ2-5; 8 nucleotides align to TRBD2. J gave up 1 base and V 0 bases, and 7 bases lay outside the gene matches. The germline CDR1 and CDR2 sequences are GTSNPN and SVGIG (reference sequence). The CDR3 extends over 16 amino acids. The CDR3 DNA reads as TGTGCCTGGAGTGTGGGACTAGGCCTCCCCCAAGAGACCCAGTACTTC. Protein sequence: CAWSVGLGLPQETQYF.

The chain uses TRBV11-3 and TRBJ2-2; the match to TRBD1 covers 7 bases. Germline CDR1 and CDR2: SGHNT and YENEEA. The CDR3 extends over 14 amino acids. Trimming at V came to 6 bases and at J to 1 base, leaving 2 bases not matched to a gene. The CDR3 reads CASSYRGNTGELFF. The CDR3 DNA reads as TGTGCCAGCAGTTACAGGGGGAACACCGGGGAGCTGTTTTTT. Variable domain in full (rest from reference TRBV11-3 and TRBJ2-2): EAGVVQSPRYKIIEKKQPVAFWCNPISGHNTLYWYLQNLGQGPELLIRYENEEAVDDSQLPKDRFSAERLKGVDSTLKIQPAELGDSAVYLCASSYRGNTGELFFGEGSRLTVL.

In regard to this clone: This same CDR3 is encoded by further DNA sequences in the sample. For the CDR3, the DNA is TGCGCCAGCAGCCTGCGGGGGGTGGGCACAGATACGCAGTATTTT. Amino acids: CASSLRGVGTDTQYF. This rearrangement joins TRBV5-1 to TRBJ2-3; 8 bases fit TRBD2. V was clipped by 4 bases and J by 1 base; unmatched bases: 5. The CDR3 sequence is 15 residues long. In germline, CDR1 is SGHRS, CDR2 YFSETQ.

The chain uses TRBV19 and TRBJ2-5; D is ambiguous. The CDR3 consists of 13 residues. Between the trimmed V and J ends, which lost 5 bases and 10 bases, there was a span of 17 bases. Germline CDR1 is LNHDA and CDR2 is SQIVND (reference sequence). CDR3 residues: CASSPVGPLNQYF. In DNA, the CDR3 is TGTGCCAGTAGTCCCGTTGGTCCCCTAAACCAGTACTTC.

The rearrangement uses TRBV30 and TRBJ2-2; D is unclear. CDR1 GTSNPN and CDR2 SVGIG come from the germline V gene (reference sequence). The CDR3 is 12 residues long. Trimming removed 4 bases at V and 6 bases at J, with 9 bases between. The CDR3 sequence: CAWKRVAGELFF. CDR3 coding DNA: TGTGCCTGGAAACGGGTCGCCGGGGAGCTGTTTTTT.

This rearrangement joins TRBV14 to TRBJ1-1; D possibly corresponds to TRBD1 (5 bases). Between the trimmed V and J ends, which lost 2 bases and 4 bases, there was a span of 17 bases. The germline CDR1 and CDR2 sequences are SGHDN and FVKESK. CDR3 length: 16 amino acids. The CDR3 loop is CASSQIVPLGGTEAFF. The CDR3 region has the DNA TGTGCCAGCAGCCAAATCGTTCCTTTGGGGGGCACTGAAGCTTTCTTT.

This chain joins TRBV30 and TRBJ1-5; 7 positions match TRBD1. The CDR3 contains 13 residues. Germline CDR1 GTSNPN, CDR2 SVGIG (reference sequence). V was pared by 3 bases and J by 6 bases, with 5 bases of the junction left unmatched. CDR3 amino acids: CAWRGTDGQPQHF. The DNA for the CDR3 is TGTGCCTGGAGGGGGACAGACGGTCAGCCCCAGCATTTT.

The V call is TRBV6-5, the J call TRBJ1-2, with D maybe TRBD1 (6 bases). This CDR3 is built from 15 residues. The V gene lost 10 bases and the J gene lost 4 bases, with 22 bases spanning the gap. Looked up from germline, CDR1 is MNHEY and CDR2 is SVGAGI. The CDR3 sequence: CATGPRGGSGYGYTF. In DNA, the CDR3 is TGTGCCACAGGACCTCGTGGGGGCTCAGGCTATGGCTACACCTTC.

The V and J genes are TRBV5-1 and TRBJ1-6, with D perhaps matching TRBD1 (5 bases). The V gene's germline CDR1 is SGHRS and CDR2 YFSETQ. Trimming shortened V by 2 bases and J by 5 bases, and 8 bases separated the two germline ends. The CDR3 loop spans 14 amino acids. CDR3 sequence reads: CASSLGHDNSPLHF. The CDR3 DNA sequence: TGCGCCAGCAGCTTAGGACACGATAATTCACCCCTCCACTTT.

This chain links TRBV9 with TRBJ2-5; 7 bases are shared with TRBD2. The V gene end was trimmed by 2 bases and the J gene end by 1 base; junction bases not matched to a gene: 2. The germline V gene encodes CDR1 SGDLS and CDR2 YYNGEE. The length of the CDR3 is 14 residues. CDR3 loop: CASSVGTTQETQYF. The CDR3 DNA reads TGTGCCAGCAGCGTCGGGACTACCCAAGAGACCCAGTACTTC.

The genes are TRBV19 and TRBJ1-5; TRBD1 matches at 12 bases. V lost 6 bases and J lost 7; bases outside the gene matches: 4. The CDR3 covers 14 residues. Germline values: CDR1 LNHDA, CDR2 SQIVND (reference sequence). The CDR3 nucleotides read TGTGCCAGTAGGGGACAGGGGGCAACCCAGCCCCAGCATTTT. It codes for CASRGQGATQPQHF.

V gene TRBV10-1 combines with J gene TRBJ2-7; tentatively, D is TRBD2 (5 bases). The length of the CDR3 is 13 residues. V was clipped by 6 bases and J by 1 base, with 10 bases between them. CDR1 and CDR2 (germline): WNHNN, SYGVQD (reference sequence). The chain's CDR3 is CASSHSGSYEQYF. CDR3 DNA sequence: TGCGCCAGCAGCCATTCGGGATCCTACGAGCAGTACTTC.

CDR3 residues: CASSQANRARGYTF. As DNA, the CDR3 is TGTGCCAGCAGCCAAGCTAACAGGGCTCGGGGCTACACCTTC. This chain connects TRBV3-1 (or the pseudogene TRBV3-2) to TRBJ1-2, with D possibly TRBD1 on 6 matching bases. The V end was cut by 1 base, the J end by 8 bases, with 14 bases between. The CDR3 covers 14 residues. The germline gives CDR1 LGHDT, CDR2 YNNKEL (reference sequence).

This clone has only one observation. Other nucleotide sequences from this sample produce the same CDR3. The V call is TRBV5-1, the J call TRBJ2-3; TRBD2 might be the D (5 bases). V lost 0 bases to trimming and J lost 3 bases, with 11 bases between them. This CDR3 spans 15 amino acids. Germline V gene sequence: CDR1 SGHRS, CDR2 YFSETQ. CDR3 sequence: CASSLDGVGTDTQYF. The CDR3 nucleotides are TGCGCCAGCAGCTTGGACGGGGTCGGGACAGATACGCAGTATTTT.